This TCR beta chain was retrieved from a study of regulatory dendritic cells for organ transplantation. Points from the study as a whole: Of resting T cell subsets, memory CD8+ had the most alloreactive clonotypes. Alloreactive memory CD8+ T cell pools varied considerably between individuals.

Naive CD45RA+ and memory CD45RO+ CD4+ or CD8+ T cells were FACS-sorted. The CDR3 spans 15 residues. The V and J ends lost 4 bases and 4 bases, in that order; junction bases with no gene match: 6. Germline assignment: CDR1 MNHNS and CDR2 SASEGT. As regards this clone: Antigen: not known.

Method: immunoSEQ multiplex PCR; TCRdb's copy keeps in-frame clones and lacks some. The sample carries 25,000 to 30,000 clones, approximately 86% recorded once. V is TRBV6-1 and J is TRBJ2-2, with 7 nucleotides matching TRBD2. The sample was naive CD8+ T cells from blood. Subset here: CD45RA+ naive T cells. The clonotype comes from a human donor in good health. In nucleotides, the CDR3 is TGTGCCAGCAGTGGGCTAGCGGCGGTCACCGGGGAGCTGTTTTTT. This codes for CASSGLAAVTGELFF.